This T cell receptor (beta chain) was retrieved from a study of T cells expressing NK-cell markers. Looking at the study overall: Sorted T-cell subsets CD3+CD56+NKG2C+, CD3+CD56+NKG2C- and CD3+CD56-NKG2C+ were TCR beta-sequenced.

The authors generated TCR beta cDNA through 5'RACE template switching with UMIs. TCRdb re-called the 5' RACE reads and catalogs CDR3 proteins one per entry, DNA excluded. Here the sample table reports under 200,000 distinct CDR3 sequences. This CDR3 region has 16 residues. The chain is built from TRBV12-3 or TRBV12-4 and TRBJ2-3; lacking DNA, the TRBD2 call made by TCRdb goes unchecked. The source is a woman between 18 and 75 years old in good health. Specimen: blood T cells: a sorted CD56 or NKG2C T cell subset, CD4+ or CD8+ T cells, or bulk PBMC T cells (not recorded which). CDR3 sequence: CASSTRAGGPPDTQYF.